The clone carrying this TCR beta chain has a handful of counts. RNA transcripts served as the template for amplifying TCR beta CDR3 regions. HTBI primers drove first-round RT-PCR of the TCR CDR3. TCRdb re-called the multiplex PCR reads through MiXCR, storing one row per CDR3 protein. The sample carries over 350,000 distinct CDR3 sequences, under 20% recorded once. These data belong to a study of T cells in Graves' hyperthyroidism and ophthalmopathy. Germline CDR1 and CDR2: SGHRS and YFSETQ. V lost 3 bases and J 1 base, leaving 14 bases between the germline ends. The CDR3 sequence is 15 residues long. The study based diagnoses on clinical symptoms, serum thyroxine and TRAb, thyroid ultrasound and orbital computed tomography.

Input material: blood. The V and J genes are TRBV5-1 and TRBJ2-7; possibly TRBD2 for D (7 bases). The clonotype comes from a man aged 18 to 30 with Graves' ophthalmopathy. CDR3 coding DNA: TGCGCCAGCAGCTACAACAGGGAGGGGTCCTACGAGCAGTACTTC. Translating it yields CASSYNREGSYEQYF.